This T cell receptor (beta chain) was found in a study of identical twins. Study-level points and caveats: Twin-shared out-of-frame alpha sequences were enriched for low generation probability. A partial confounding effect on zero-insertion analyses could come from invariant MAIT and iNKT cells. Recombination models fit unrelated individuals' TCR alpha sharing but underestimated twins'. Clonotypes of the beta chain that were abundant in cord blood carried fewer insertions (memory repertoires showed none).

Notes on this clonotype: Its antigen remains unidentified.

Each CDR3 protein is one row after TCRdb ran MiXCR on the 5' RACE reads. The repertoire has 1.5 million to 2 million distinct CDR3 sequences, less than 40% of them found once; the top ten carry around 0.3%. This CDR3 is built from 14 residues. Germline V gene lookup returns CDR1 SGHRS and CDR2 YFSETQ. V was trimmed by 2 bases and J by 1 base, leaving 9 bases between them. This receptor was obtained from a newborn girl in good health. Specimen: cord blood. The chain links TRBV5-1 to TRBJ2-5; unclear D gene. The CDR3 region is CASSFRTTQETQYF. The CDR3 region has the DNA TGCGCCAGCAGCTTCCGGACGACCCAAGAGACCCAGTACTTC.